These T cell receptor beta chains were read from a single sample in a study of T cells after yellow fever vaccination. MiXCR, run by TCRdb on the 5' RACE reads, gives a single entry per CDR3 protein. The table shows roughly 62,000 distinct CDR3 sequences, with more than 5.5% occurring only once. The sequencing here drew on CD8+ T cells sorted from PBMCs, taken on the day of the first yellow fever vaccination. Receptor source: a man aged 18 to 29 who received the YFV17D yellow fever vaccine. Each CDR3 is given without its conserved first and last residue.

>TRBV29-1|TRBJ1-2
SVESGADGYT
>TRBV6-2/TRBV6-3|TRBJ2-1
ASSQHRGPFSYNEQF
>TRBV11-2|TRBJ1-2
ASSLEPGGRDGYT
>TRBV5-1|TRBJ1-4
ASSWPLTGAEDGPEKLF
>TRBV12-3/TRBV12-4|TRBJ2-7
ASSPGTGAYEQY
>TRBV20-1|TRBJ1-2
SARTGAESNYGYT
>TRBV29-1|TRBJ1-2
SVWTGELNYGYT
>TRBV20-1|TRBJ1-5
SATSQGLRGQPQH
>TRBV4-1|TRBJ2-5
ASSQEWWEETQY
>TRBV20-1|TRBJ2-5
SASEGAQETQY
>TRBV4-2|TRBJ2-3
ASSQDLAGGTTDTQY
>TRBV5-1|TRBJ2-7
ASSFRGSGEQY
>TRBV7-2|TRBJ2-1
ASTPGGGAYNEQF